Here is one T cell receptor (beta chain) with its context. What it recognizes is unknown. The data were obtained in a study of response to subunit inactivated influenza vaccine. Study observations and caveats: Authors suggested each seasonal influenza vaccination recruits few new T cells.

TCRdb itself ran the RT-PCR reads through MiXCR, one entry per CDR3 protein. The profile shows 300,000 to 350,000 distinct CDR3 sequences, roughly 22% of them singletons. The material was PBMCs from blood, obtained approximately 20 months after vaccination. The sequence was obtained from a man aged 45-69 years who received an inactivated influenza vaccine.

CDR3: CASQTSGSTDTQYF. The CDR3 DNA reads TGCGCCAGCCAGACTTCGGGGAGCACAGATACGCAGTATTTT. The gene calls are TRBV5-1 and TRBJ2-3; D might be TRBD2 (5 bases). The CDR3 runs 14 residues. With 7 bases removed from V and 0 bases from J, the gap between germline ends came to 12 bases. Germline V gene data show CDR1 as SGHRS and CDR2 as YFSETQ.